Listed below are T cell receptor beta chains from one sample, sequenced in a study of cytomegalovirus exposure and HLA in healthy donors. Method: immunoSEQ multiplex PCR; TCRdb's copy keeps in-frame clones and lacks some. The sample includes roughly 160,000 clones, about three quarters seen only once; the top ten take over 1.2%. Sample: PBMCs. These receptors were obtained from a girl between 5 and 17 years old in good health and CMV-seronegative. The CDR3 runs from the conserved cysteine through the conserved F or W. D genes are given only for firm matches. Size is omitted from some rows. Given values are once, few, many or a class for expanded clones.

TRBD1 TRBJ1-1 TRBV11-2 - CASSLIGTGEGIGAFF TGTGCCAGCAGCTTAATCGGGACAGGGGAGGGTATAGGTGCTTTCTTT
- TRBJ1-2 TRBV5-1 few CASSSLSQGNYGYTF TGCGCCAGCAGCTCACTCTCGCAGGGAAACTATGGCTACACCTTC
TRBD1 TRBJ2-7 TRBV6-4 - CASSPDRAVSYEQYF TGTGCCAGCAGCCCGGACAGGGCGGTGAGCTACGAGCAGTACTTC
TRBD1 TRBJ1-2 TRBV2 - CASRERPDRAYGYTF TGTGCCAGCAGGGAACGCCCCGACAGGGCGTATGGCTACACCTTC
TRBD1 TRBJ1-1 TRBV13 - CASREQGTGWPEAFF TGTGCCAGCAGGGAACAGGGGACAGGGTGGCCTGAAGCTTTCTTT
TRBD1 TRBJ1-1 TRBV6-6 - CASSLEGGQGYTEAFF TGTGCCAGCAGCCTCGAGGGGGGACAGGGGTACACTGAAGCTTTCTTT
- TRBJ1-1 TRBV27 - CASSYRGGTEAFF TGTGCCAGCAGTTATCGGGGGGGCACTGAAGCTTTCTTT
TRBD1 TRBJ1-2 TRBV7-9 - CASSDGTGGRYGYTF TGTGCCAGCAGCGACGGGACAGGCGGCCGGTATGGCTACACCTTC
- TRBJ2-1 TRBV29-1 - CSVEDSYNEQFF TGCAGCGTTGAGGACAGCTACAATGAGCAGTTCTTC
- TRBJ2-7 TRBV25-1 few CASRPDSDTYEQYF TGTGCCAGCAGGCCGGACAGCGACACCTACGAGCAGTACTTC
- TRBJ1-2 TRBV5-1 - CASSLDRQELGPTF TGCGCCAGCAGCTTGGATCGACAGGAATTGGGACCTACCTTC
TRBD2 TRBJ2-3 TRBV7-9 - CASSKAGSGSTDTQYF TGTGCCAGCAGCAAAGCGGGGTCGGGTAGCACAGATACGCAGTATTTT
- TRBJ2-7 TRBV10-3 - CAISAGGSGDQYF TGTGCCATCAGTGCGGGGGGCAGCGGCGACCAGTACTTC
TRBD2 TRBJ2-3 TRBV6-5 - CASSRTSGYTDTQYF TGTGCCAGCAGTAGGACTAGCGGATACACAGATACGCAGTATTTT
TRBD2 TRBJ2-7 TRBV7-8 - CASSPAGGGVLEQYF TGTGCCAGCAGCCCCGCGGGCGGGGGTGTCCTGGAGCAGTACTTC
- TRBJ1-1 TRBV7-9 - CASSLLSADTEAFF TGTGCCAGCAGCCTGCTCAGTGCGGACACTGAAGCTTTCTTT
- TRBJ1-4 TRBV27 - CASSLSRVTNEKLFF TGTGCCAGCAGTTTATCGAGGGTCACTAATGAAAAACTGTTTTTT
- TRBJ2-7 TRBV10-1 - CASSPRGSTYEQYF TGCGCCAGCAGTCCCAGGGGATCGACCTACGAGCAGTACTTC
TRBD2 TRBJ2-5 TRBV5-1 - CASSLDAGGETQYF TGCGCCAGCAGCCTGGATGCGGGGGGAGAGACCCAGTACTTC
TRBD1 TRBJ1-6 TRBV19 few CASSVVTGDGSPLHF TGTGCCAGTAGTGTTGTTACAGGGGACGGGTCACCCCTCCACTTT
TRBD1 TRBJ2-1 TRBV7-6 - CASSLKDRGFGNEQFF TGTGCCAGCAGCCTAAAGGACAGGGGGTTTGGGAATGAGCAGTTCTTC
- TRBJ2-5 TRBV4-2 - CASSRGGSGETQYF TGTGCCAGCAGCCGTGGAGGGAGTGGAGAGACCCAGTACTTC
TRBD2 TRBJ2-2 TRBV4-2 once CASSFSGGQNTGELFF TGTGCCAGCAGCTTTAGCGGGGGGCAGAACACCGGGGAGCTGTTTTTT
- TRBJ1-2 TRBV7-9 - CASSLRDGQHNYGYTF TGTGCCAGCAGCTTAAGGGATGGACAGCACAACTATGGCTACACCTTC
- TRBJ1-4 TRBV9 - CASSVGNRANEKLFF TGTGCCAGCAGCGTAGGTAACAGGGCGAATGAAAAACTGTTTTTT
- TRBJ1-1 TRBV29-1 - CSVGEGLNTEAFF TGCAGCGTTGGTGAGGGATTGAACACTGAAGCTTTCTTT
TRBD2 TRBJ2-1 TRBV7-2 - CASSQGLAGGEFF TGTGCCAGCAGCCAGGGACTAGCGGGGGGTGAGTTCTTC